This T cell receptor (beta chain) was found in a study of radiation and T cells in renal cell carcinoma. Overall study findings and caveats: From baseline, blood top tumor clonotypes peaked at 2 weeks post-radiation. Baseline intratumoral clonotype presence is unknown without pretreatment biopsies.

V dropped 6 bases and J dropped 7; count of bases not matched to a gene: 6. The CDR3 covers 13 residues. CDR1 is WNHNN and CDR2 is SYGVQD in the germline V gene (reference sequence). Concerning this clone: The antigen is unknown.

Described time point: blood 4 weeks post-SBRT, at nephrectomy. Sample treatment: 15 Gy SBRT to primary tumor, nephrectomy 4 weeks later. Generated by immunoSEQ multiplex PCR, the TCRdb table keeps only in-frame clones and is missing some. The sample holds around 95,000 clones, roughly 88% seen once. This sequence originates from a man aged 55 to 69 with renal cell carcinoma. The chain employs TRBV10-1 and TRBJ2-7; 10 bases agree with TRBD2. The material sequenced was blood, taken from a patient whose treatment included radiotherapy and nephrectomy. This CDR3 is CASSRGLAREQYF. For the CDR3, the DNA is TGCGCCAGCAGCCGGGGACTAGCGCGTGAGCAGTACTTC.